This T cell receptor beta chain was obtained from a study of molecular identifiers for immune sequencing clone quantification. This clonotype was recorded many times. Deletions cut 4 bases from V and 3 bases from J, with 21 bases between. Germline CDR1 and CDR2: SGHAT and FQNNGV. This CDR3 has 17 residues. One entry per CDR3 protein results from TCRdb running MiXCR on the PCR reads. The repertoire includes over 600,000 distinct CDR3 sequences, nearly 20% of them detected once, and 0.85% sits in the top ten. The material sequenced was naive CD8+ T cells from blood, with Jurkat cell RNA spiked in. Specified subset: FACS-sorted CD8+CD4-CCR7+CD45RA+ naive T cells. This clonotype originated in a human donor in good health. Some libraries in this study had Jurkat cell RNA spiked in. The V and J genes are TRBV11-2 and TRBJ2-5, with D perhaps matching TRBD2 (6 bases). The CDR3 region is CASSSTPGRLAEETQYF. The CDR3 coding sequence is TGTGCCAGCAGCTCCACCCCGGGGAGGCTAGCCGAAGAGACCCAGTACTTC. Full variable domain (remainder filled in from reference TRBV11-2 and TRBJ2-5): EAGVAQSPRYKIIEKRQSVAFWCNPISGHATLYWYQQILGQGPKLLIQFQNNGVVDDSQLPKDRFSAERLKGVDSTLKIQPAKLEDSAVYLCASSSTPGRLAEETQYFGPGTRLLVL.